This entry describes one T cell receptor beta chain. This CDR3 comprises 14 residues. The V and J ends lost 2 bases and 10 bases respectively, with 16 bases between them. Germline lookup yields CDR1 MNHNY and CDR2 SVGAGI (reference sequence). The data were obtained in a study of blood T cells in healthy people across ages. Overall study context: About one barcoded beta molecule per two T cells was the capture yield of template switching.

Next came a second PCR, run for about 7 to 11 cycles, which used a sample-barcoded 5' primer along with a J-beta primer mix. One entry per CDR3 protein results from TCRdb running MiXCR on the 5' RACE reads. The sample has 800,000 to 1,300,000 distinct CDR3 sequences, less than 25% seen once; the top ten hold around 0.75%. The same data also went into a second study, on T cells of mothers and their children. Per that study: The study recruited a few healthy Caucasian mothers and their six children as donors. Reads recorded for TCR beta CDR3 numbered over 10 million per mother and several million per child.

Sequencing was carried out using blood. The receptor's source is a girl aged 2-10 years in good health. The V gene is TRBV6-6, the J gene TRBJ2-3; possible D gene TRBD1, 7 bases. CDR3 in DNA: TGTGCCAGCAGTTACGCGGAGGGGGCTCGGGCGCAGTATTTT. Its translation is CASSYAEGARAQYF.